Following are 7 T cell receptor beta chains from one sample sequenced in a study of T cells in tumors after PD-1 blockade. Profiling relied on immunoSEQ multiplex PCR, and the TCRdb table lists in-frame clones only, not all of them. The data hold around 25,000 clones, with over 80% observed a single time. This sample comprised PBMCs, obtained after anti-PD-1 treatment. The receptors derive from a human donor with basal cell carcinoma.

This clone came up once. The chain has TRBV6-5 and TRBJ1-5; D is uncertain. Germline V CDR1 and CDR2: MNHEY, SVGAGI. V was cut by 8 bases and J by 1 base, with 9 bases left in between. CDR3 length: 13 amino acids. CDR3 sequence reads: CASRPGSNQPQHF. The CDR3 bases are TGTGCCAGCCGCCCGGGGAGCAATCAGCCCCAGCATTTT.

The sample holds one count of this clone. This chain uses TRBV14 with TRBJ2-2; 7 bases align to TRBD2. Germline CDR1 and CDR2: SGHDN and FVKESK. V dropped 0 bases and J dropped 1; count of bases not matched to a gene: 2. The CDR3 loop spans 16 amino acids. For the CDR3, the DNA is TGTGCCAGCAGCCAAGACGGGGGGAGGAACACCGGGGAGCTGTTTTTT. Translating gives CASSQDGGRNTGELFF.

The chain carries TRBV7-2 and TRBJ1-1; no definite D call. With 1 base removed from V and 0 bases from J, the gap between germline ends came to 9 bases. This CDR3 region has 15 residues. Germline CDR1 and CDR2: SGHTA and FQGNSA. The CDR3 DNA reads TGTGCCAGCAGCTTAGTTACGGGGATGAACACTGAAGCTTTCTTT. Translated, it gives CASSLVTGMNTEAFF. The complete variable domain, with remaining parts taken from reference TRBV7-2 and TRBJ1-1, reads GAGVSQSPSNKVTEKGKDVELRCDPISGHTALYWYRQSLGQGLEFLIYFQGNSAPDKSGLPSDRFSAERTGGSVSTLTIQRTQQEDSAVYLCASSLVTGMNTEAFFGQGTRLTVV.

The CDR3 protein is CASSSQPSNTEAFF. In DNA form, the CDR3 reads TGCGCCAGCAGCTCACAGCCCTCGAACACTGAAGCTTTCTTT. This chain connects TRBV5-1 to TRBJ1-1; D is unclear. The CDR3 totals 14 residues. Germline V gene sequence: CDR1 SGHRS, CDR2 YFSETQ. V dropped 3 bases and J dropped 1 base, with 10 bases sitting between them.

This clone was seen once. The V call is TRBV19, the J call TRBJ1-1; TRBD1 is a possible D gene (6 bases). The germline CDR1 and CDR2 sequences are LNHDA and SQIVND (reference sequence). The V gene lost 5 bases and the J gene lost 1 base, with 20 bases spanning the gap. The CDR3 consists of 17 residues. The CDR3 sequence: CASSYTGQMKRNTEAFF. The CDR3 nucleotides are TGTGCCAGTAGTTATACGGGACAAATGAAGAGGAACACTGAAGCTTTCTTT.

This clone has only one observation. The chain combines TRBV6-5 with TRBJ1-1; D uncertain. V lost 6 bases, J lost 4 bases, and 12 bases lay in between. The V gene's germline CDR1 is MNHEY and CDR2 SVGAGI. This CDR3 has 13 amino acids. CDR3 DNA: TGTGCCAGCAGGGGCCAATTGGGCACTGAAGCTTTCTTT. Its protein product is CASRGQLGTEAFF.

In DNA form, the CDR3 reads TGTGCCAGCTCACCGAGGACAGGGGGCTCTGGGGCCAACGTCCTGACTTTC. This encodes CASSPRTGGSGANVLTF. This rearrangement joins TRBV18 to TRBJ2-6; 10 nucleotides agree with TRBD1. Germline-derived CDR1 and CDR2 are KGHSH and LQKENI. The CDR3 consists of 17 residues. The ends lost 3 bases at V and 0 bases at J; junction bases unmatched: 2.